This T cell receptor (beta chain) was recorded in a study of cytomegalovirus exposure and HLA in healthy donors. General study results and limits: Highly shared variants forming one cluster were likely a sequencing artifact. What TCR beta sequences reportedly achieved was accurate prediction of HLA-A and HLA-B alleles in most subjects. Across donors, presence/absence analyses took sequencing depth to be roughly uniform. High specificity and sensitivity for cytomegalovirus status were reported for the classifier.

This CDR3 region has 14 residues. The germline CDR1 and CDR2 sequences are LGHNA and YSLEER. The V and J ends lost 1 base and 6 bases respectively, with 13 bases between them. For this clone: Antigen unknown.

The PCR used 60 Vbeta and 13 Jbeta primers. The method was immunoSEQ multiplex PCR; TCRdb's version includes in-frame clones alone and lacks a portion of them. The sample lists 150,000 to 200,000 clones; under 80% were seen once. This chain uses TRBV4-3 with TRBJ2-7; tentatively, D is TRBD1 (5 bases). Sequences were obtained from PBMCs. The sequence was collected from a man in his forties in good health and CMV-seronegative. The CDR3: CASSQVRESLEQYF. Written as DNA, the CDR3 is TGCGCCAGCAGCCAAGTCAGGGAATCCCTCGAGCAGTACTTC.